The present TCR beta chain was sequenced within a study of beta chain features in type 1 diabetes. For the study at large: Across all samples, over 85 million sorted cells were examined. Study-wide points: VDJ junctions from type 1 diabetes patients carried fewer insertions and larger deletions. Patients' naive, central memory and Treg TCRB repertoires seemed closer to one another than those of healthy donors. Within each of all four CD4+ subsets, Type 1 diabetes patients had TCRB CDR3s that were moderately but significantly shorter.

This clone appeared a single time. Its antigen is unidentified. One end of the junction does not line up with germline, which may come from a read error. A sort by CD45RO/CCR7/CD25/CD127/CD95/CD27 yielded CD4+ naive, central memory, regulatory and stem cell-like memory cells. The study reverse transcribed the entire isolated RNA, so it sequenced expressed TCRB transcripts. TCRdb keeps only in-frame clones here, not all; method: immunoSEQ multiplex PCR. The profile shows a few hundred thousand clones, around 9.6% of them singletons. The germline gives CDR1 MNHEY, CDR2 SVGAGI. There are 11 residues in the CDR3.

V gene TRBV6-5 combines with J gene TRBJ2-3; a possible D gene is TRBD1 (6 bases). The specimen sequenced was central memory CD4+ T cells from blood. This clonotype was obtained from a man aged 25-45 years with type 1 diabetes. CDR3 in DNA: TGTGCCATCAGTGGGCAGGGGCCGCAGTATTTT. It encodes CAISGQGPQYF.